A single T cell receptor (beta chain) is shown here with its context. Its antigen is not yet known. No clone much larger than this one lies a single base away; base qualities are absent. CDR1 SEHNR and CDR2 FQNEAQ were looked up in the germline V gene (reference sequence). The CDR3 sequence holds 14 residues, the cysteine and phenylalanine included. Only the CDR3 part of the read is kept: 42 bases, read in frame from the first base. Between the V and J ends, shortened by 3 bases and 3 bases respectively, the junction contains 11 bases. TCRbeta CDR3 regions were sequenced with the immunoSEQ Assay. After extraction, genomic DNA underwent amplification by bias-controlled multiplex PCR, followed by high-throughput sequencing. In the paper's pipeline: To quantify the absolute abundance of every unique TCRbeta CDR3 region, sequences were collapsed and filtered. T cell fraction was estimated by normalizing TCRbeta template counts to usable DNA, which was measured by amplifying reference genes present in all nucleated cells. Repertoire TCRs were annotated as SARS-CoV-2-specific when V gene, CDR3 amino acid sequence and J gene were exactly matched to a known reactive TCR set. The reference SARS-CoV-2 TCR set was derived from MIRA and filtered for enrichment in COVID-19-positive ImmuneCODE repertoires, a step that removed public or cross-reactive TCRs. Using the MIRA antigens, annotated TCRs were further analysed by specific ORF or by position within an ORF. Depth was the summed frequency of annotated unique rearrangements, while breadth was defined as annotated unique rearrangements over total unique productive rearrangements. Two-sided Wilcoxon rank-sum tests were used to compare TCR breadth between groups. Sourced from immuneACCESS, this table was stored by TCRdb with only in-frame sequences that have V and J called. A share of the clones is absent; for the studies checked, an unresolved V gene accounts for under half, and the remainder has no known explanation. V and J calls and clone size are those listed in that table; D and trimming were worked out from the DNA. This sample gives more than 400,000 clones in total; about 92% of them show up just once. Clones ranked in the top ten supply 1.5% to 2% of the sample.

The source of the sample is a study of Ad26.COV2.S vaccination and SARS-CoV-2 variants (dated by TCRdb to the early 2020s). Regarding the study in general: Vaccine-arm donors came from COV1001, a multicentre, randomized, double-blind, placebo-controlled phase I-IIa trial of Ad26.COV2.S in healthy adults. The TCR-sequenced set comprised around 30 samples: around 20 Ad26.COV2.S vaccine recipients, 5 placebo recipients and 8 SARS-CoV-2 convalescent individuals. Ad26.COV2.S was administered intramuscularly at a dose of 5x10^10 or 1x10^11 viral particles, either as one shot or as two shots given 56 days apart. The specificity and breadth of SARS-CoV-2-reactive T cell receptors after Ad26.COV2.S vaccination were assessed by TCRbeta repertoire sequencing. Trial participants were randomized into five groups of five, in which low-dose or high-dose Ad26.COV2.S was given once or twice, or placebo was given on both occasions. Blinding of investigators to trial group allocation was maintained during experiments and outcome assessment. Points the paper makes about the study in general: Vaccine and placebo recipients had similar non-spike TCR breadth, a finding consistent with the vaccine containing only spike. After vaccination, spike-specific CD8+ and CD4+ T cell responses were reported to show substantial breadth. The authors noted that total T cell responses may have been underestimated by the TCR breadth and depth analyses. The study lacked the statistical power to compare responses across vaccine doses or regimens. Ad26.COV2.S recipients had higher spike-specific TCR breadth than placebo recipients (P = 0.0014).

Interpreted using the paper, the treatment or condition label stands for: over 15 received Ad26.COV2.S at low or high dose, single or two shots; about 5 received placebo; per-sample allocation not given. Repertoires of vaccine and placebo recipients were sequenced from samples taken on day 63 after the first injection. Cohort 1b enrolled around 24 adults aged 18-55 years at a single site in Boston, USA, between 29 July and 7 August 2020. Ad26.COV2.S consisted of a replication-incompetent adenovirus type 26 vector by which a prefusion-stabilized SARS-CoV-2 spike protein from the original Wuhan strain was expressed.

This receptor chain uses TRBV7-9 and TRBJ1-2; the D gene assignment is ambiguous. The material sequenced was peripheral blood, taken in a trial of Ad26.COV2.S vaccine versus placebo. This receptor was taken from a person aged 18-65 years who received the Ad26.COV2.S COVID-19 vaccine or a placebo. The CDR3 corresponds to CASSLGLEDYGYTF. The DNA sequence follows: TGTGCCAGCAGCTTGGGGTTGGAGGACTATGGCTACACCTTC.